This entry lists 32 T cell receptor beta chains sequenced from one sample in a study of blood T cell repertoires in COVID-19. TCRdb keeps only in-frame clones here, not all; method: immunoSEQ multiplex PCR. The data hold 75,000 to 95,000 clones, with more than 85% observed a single time. Sequencing was carried out using peripheral blood. The source is a man between 60 and 75 years old with acute or convalescent COVID-19.

V and J are TRBV18 and TRBJ2-7; unclear D gene. V was clipped by 5 bases and J by 3 bases, with 11 bases between them. The V gene's germline CDR1 is KGHSH and CDR2 LQKENI. The CDR3 contains 13 residues. CDR3 bases: TGTGCCAGCTCATTACCAGACTTCTACGAGCAGTACTTC. Residues: CASSLPDFYEQYF. Variable domain in full (rest from reference TRBV18 and TRBJ2-7): NAGVMQNPRHLVRRRGQEARLRCSPMKGHSHVYWYRQLPEEGLKFMVYLQKENIIDESGMPKERFSAEFPKEGPSILRIQQVVRGDSAAYFCASSLPDFYEQYFGPGTRLTVT.

The rearrangement links TRBV19 to TRBJ2-4; 14 bases map to TRBD2. V dropped 3 bases and J dropped 11; count of bases not matched to a gene: 3. The CDR3 length is 14 residues. Germline V gives CDR1 LNHDA, CDR2 SQIVND (reference sequence). The CDR3 DNA sequence: TGTGCCAGTAGTATGACTAGCGGGAGGGCCGTTCAGTACTTC. It specifies CASSMTSGRAVQYF.

This clone occurred a few times. The V and J genes are TRBV10-1 and TRBJ1-5; 7 bases line up with TRBD1. J gave up 12 bases and V 3 bases, and 8 bases lay outside the gene matches. From germline, CDR1 is WNHNN and CDR2 SYGVQD (reference sequence). This CDR3 has 13 amino acids. The CDR3 nucleotides are TGCGCCAGCAGTGACCAGAGGGACAGCAGCCAGCATTTT. Translation: CASSDQRDSSQHF.

V and J are TRBV5-6 and TRBJ2-6, with a weak D call TRBD2 (5 bases). Germline CDR1 and CDR2: SGHDT and YYEEEE. The V end lost 0 bases, the J end lost 5 bases, and 12 bases lay between the germline ends. The CDR3 is made up of 16 amino acids. This CDR3 reads CASSLAEGGRANVLTF. The CDR3 nucleotides read TGTGCCAGCAGCTTGGCTGAAGGAGGAAGGGCCAACGTCCTGACTTTC.

The chain employs TRBV19 and TRBJ2-5, with D possibly matching TRBD2 (5 bases). This CDR3 has 13 residues. Germline assignment: CDR1 LNHDA and CDR2 SQIVND (reference sequence). V was clipped by 2 bases and J by 5 bases, with 9 bases between them. CDR3 residues: CASSIRERETQYF. The CDR3 DNA sequence: TGTGCCAGTAGTATACGGGAACGGGAGACCCAGTACTTC. The full variable domain, in which reference TRBV19 and TRBJ2-5 provide the parts outside the CDR3, is DGGITQSPKYLFRKEGQNVTLSCEQNLNHDAMYWYRQDPGQGLRLIYYSQIVNDFQKGDIAEGYSVSREKKESFPLTVTSAQKNPTAFYLCASSIRERETQYFGPGTRLLVL.

The J gene is TRBJ2-1, the V gene TRBV3-1 (or the pseudogene TRBV3-2); unclear D gene. This CDR3 is 13 amino acids long. Germline V gene lookup returns CDR1 LGHDT and CDR2 YNNKEL (reference sequence). Between the trimmed V and J ends, which lost 0 bases and 2 bases, there was a span of 2 bases. The CDR3 loop reads CASSQDAYNEQFF. For the CDR3, the DNA is TGTGCCAGCAGCCAAGACGCCTACAATGAGCAGTTCTTC.

The V call is TRBV7-3, the J call TRBJ1-5, with D perhaps matching TRBD1 (6 bases). CDR1 SGHTA and CDR2 FQGTGA come from the germline V gene. V was cut by 4 bases and J by 0 bases, with 16 bases left in between. The CDR3 is made up of 17 amino acids. The DNA for the CDR3 is TGTGCCAGCAGCTCCACTCGGACAGCTCATAGCAATCAGCCCCAGCATTTT. Its translation is CASSSTRTAHSNQPQHF.

The V call is TRBV9, the J call TRBJ2-1; possible D gene TRBD2, 6 bases. Trimming cost V 0 bases and J 4 bases, with 8 bases left between them. The CDR3 is 14 amino acids. Germline lookup yields CDR1 SGDLS and CDR2 YYNGEE. CDR3 coding DNA: TGTGCCAGCAGCGTAGCGGGAGTGTACAATGAGCAGTTCTTC. This encodes CASSVAGVYNEQFF.

The rearrangement joins TRBV2 to TRBJ1-1; D gene uncertain. The CDR3 has 12 residues. V was clipped by 4 bases and J by 8 bases, with 11 bases between them. Per the germline V gene, CDR1 is SNHLY and CDR2 is FYNNEI. The DNA of the CDR3 is TGTGCCAGCAGTGGCGGTCAGAGCGAAGCTTTCTTT. This translates into CASSGGQSEAFF.

This chain connects TRBV7-3 to TRBJ2-7; 7 positions match TRBD2. Germline assignment: CDR1 SGHTA and CDR2 FQGTGA. V trimming: 0 bases; J trimming: 6 bases; junction bases outside the gene matches: 2. This CDR3 contains 13 residues. The chain's CDR3 is CASSLTLAGEQYF. CDR3 bases: TGTGCCAGCAGCTTAACGTTAGCGGGCGAGCAGTACTTC.

This chain connects TRBV3-1 (or the pseudogene TRBV3-2) to TRBJ1-4, with a weak D call TRBD1 (5 bases). This CDR3 is 13 amino acids long. From germline, CDR1 is LGHDT and CDR2 YNNKEL (reference sequence). Trimming took 5 bases from V and 8 from J, leaving 12 bases between them. CDR3 in DNA: TGTGCCAGCAGCATTGTCAGGGCCGAAAAACTGTTTTTT. Translation gives CASSIVRAEKLFF.

As DNA, the CDR3 is TGTGCCACCTCCGAGACAGGGACCGAGCAGTACTTC. Translating it yields CATSETGTEQYF. The rearrangement uses TRBV24-1 and TRBJ2-7, with 7 bases lining up with TRBD1. Trimming removed 9 bases from V and 6 bases from J; junction bases left unmatched: 7. The germline gives CDR1 KGHDR, CDR2 SFDVKD. CDR3 length equals 12 residues.

The chain has TRBV28 and TRBJ2-7, with 9 bases matching TRBD1. With 9 bases clipped from V and 2 bases from J, the junction kept 8 bases outside the gene matches. The CDR3 has 14 amino acids. CDR1 is MDHEN, CDR2 SYDVKM, per germline. The CDR3 DNA follows: TGTGCCAGTCTCCGGGACAGGGTCCCCTACGAGCAGTACTTC. This translates into CASLRDRVPYEQYF.

The chain uses TRBV18 and TRBJ2-2, with D possibly TRBD1 on 7 matching bases. V was cut by 2 bases and J by 2 bases, with 12 bases left in between. Germline loops: CDR1 KGHSH, CDR2 LQKENI. The CDR3 spans 16 residues. The CDR3 spells CASSPRQGGNTGELFF. For the CDR3, the DNA is TGTGCCAGCTCACCAAGACAGGGAGGTAACACCGGGGAGCTGTTTTTT.

V is TRBV5-4 and J is TRBJ2-2; D is possibly TRBD1 (6 bases). This CDR3 is 15 amino acids long. The V end was cut by 3 bases, the J end by 3 bases, with 12 bases between. Germline V gene sequence: CDR1 SGHNT, CDR2 YYREEE (reference sequence). The CDR3 sequence is CASSYKDRHTGELFF. The DNA for the CDR3 is TGTGCCAGCAGCTACAAGGACAGACACACCGGGGAGCTGTTTTTT.

This chain uses TRBV11-2 with TRBJ1-2, with D possibly TRBD1 on 6 matching bases. The length of the CDR3 is 15 residues. V gave up 1 base and J gave up 0 bases, with 9 bases separating them. CDR1 SGHAT and CDR2 FQNNGV come from the germline V gene. CDR3 nucleotide sequence: TGTGCCAGCAGCTTAGTGCGGACAGCTAACTATGGCTACACCTTC. The encoded protein is CASSLVRTANYGYTF. Together with reference TRBV11-2 and TRBJ1-2, the CDR3 gives the full variable domain: EAGVAQSPRYKIIEKRQSVAFWCNPISGHATLYWYQQILGQGPKLLIQFQNNGVVDDSQLPKDRFSAERLKGVDSTLKIQPAKLEDSAVYLCASSLVRTANYGYTFGSGTRLTVV.

The chain recombines TRBV7-9 with TRBJ2-5, with 9 bases lining up with TRBD1. Germline-derived CDR1 and CDR2 are SEHNR and FQNEAQ (reference sequence). V shed 4 bases and J 5 bases; nucleotides not matched to a gene: 8. The CDR3 is 15 amino acids. CDR3 DNA: TGTGCCAGCAGCTCTGGGACAGGGATTAGTGAGACCCAGTACTTC. It translates to CASSSGTGISETQYF.

J is TRBJ2-2 and V is TRBV25-1, with D possibly being TRBD1 (6 bases). The V gene's germline CDR1 is MGHDK and CDR2 SYGVNS. Trimming removed 8 bases from V and 1 base from J, with 8 bases in between. The CDR3 spans 13 residues. The CDR3 reads CASSQGNTGELFF. The CDR3, as DNA: TGTGCCAGCTCACAGGGGAACACCGGGGAGCTGTTTTTT.

V and J are TRBV19 and TRBJ1-5; a possible D gene is TRBD1 (5 bases). V shed 5 bases and J shed 3 bases, with 11 bases lying between them. The germline gives CDR1 LNHDA, CDR2 SQIVND (reference sequence). This CDR3 is 14 amino acids long. CDR3 in DNA: TGTGCCAGTAGTGATAGGACAAACAATCAGCCCCAGCATTTT. Its protein is CASSDRTNNQPQHF.

V gene TRBV28 combines with J gene TRBJ1-2, with D perhaps TRBD1 (5 bases). Germline V gene sequence: CDR1 MDHEN, CDR2 SYDVKM. The CDR3 runs to 14 residues. The V end lost 6 bases, the J end lost 4 bases, and 15 bases lay between the germline ends. The DNA for the CDR3 is TGTGCCAGCAGACCCGGGGGACCCTTCTATGGCTACACCTTC. Translation: CASRPGGPFYGYTF.

J is TRBJ2-1 and V is TRBV11-2; 10 bases are a match to TRBD2. The V segment lost 1 base and the J segment 8 bases; nucleotides outside the gene matches: 11. Looked up from germline, CDR1 is SGHAT and CDR2 is FQNNGV. There are 17 residues in the CDR3. DNA of the CDR3: TGTGCCAGCAGCTTAGTATCTCCTAGCGGGAGTCCGGATGAGCAGTTCTTC. Translation gives CASSLVSPSGSPDEQFF. The variable domain in full, with the rest retrieved from reference TRBV11-2 and TRBJ2-1, is EAGVAQSPRYKIIEKRQSVAFWCNPISGHATLYWYQQILGQGPKLLIQFQNNGVVDDSQLPKDRFSAERLKGVDSTLKIQPAKLEDSAVYLCASSLVSPSGSPDEQFFGPGTRLTVL.

In this sample, this clone turned up once. The J gene is TRBJ1-1, the V gene TRBV6-6, with D unresolved. The V end was cut by 2 bases, the J end by 10 bases, with 17 bases between. The length of the CDR3 is 14 residues. CDR1 is MNHNY, CDR2 SVGAGI, per germline (reference sequence). In DNA, the CDR3 is TGTGCCAGCAGTTACCCAGAGACCGGGGTCGTAGCTTTCTTT. Encoded protein: CASSYPETGVVAFF.

The table lists this clone with a count of one. The genes are TRBV20-1 and TRBJ1-2; 8 bases agree with TRBD1. CDR3 length: 15 residues. Germline V gene data show CDR1 as DFQATT and CDR2 as SNEGSKA (reference sequence). V lost 3 bases and J lost 0; bases outside the gene matches: 6. CDR3 protein: CSASPDRAANYGYTF. CDR3 bases: TGCAGTGCTAGTCCGGACAGGGCTGCTAACTATGGCTACACCTTC.

The chain is built from TRBV19 and TRBJ2-7, with a tentative D call TRBD1 (6 bases). CDR3 length: 11 amino acids. CDR1 and CDR2 from the germline V gene are LNHDA and SQIVND (reference sequence). V was trimmed by 10 bases and J by 3 bases, leaving 10 bases between them. The CDR3 DNA follows: TGTGCCAAAAAGGACAGCTACGAGCAGTACTTC. As protein: CAKKDSYEQYF.

The CDR3 sequence: CASSLSGGAPYYEQYF. CDR3 bases: TGCGCCAGCAGCCTCTCGGGGGGGGCACCATATTACGAGCAGTACTTC. The chain recombines TRBV5-1 with TRBJ2-7, with 8 bases lining up with TRBD2. Germline V gene lookup returns CDR1 SGHRS and CDR2 YFSETQ. The CDR3 has 16 amino acids. V dropped 4 bases and J dropped 4; count of bases not matched to a gene: 13.

This clone was observed once. J is TRBJ1-6 and V is TRBV28; tentatively, D is TRBD1 (5 bases). The CDR3 spans 17 residues. Looked up from germline, CDR1 is MDHEN and CDR2 is SYDVKM. V lost 5 bases and J lost 0, with 14 bases in between. CDR3 amino acids: CASSPPGGVSYNSPLHF. The CDR3 bases are TGTGCCAGCAGTCCGCCGGGGGGGGTCTCCTATAATTCACCCCTCCACTTT.

This chain uses TRBV7-2 with TRBJ2-5, with 11 bases aligning to TRBD2. The length of the CDR3 is 15 residues. With V trimmed by 3 bases and J by 5 bases, 5 bases remained unmatched. Germline CDR1 reads SGHTA; CDR2 reads FQGNSA. CDR3 DNA sequence: TGTGCCAGCAGCTTTTTAGCGGGAGGGCCGGAGACCCAGTACTTC. This encodes CASSFLAGGPETQYF.

This sequence joins TRBV6-1 and TRBJ2-1, with a weak D call TRBD2 (5 bases). Germline-derived CDR1 and CDR2 are MNHNS and SASEGT. The CDR3 is made up of 19 amino acids. V lost 0 bases to trimming and J lost 0 bases, with 18 bases between them. CDR3 sequence (DNA): TGTGCCAGCAGTGAAGCGGCTCCAAGAGCGGAAAGCTCCTACAATGAGCAGTTCTTC. Its protein is CASSEAAPRAESSYNEQFF.

V is TRBV15 and J is TRBJ2-3, with D tentatively TRBD1 (5 bases). There are 18 residues in the CDR3. The V end lost 0 bases, the J end lost 2 bases, and 18 bases lay between the germline ends. Germline V gene sequence: CDR1 LNHNV, CDR2 YYDKDF (reference sequence). The CDR3 loop is CATSRDTPQGGITDTQYF. The DNA for the CDR3 is TGTGCCACCAGCAGAGATACCCCCCAGGGCGGAATCACAGATACGCAGTATTTT.

This chain connects TRBV7-8 to TRBJ2-3, with D tentatively TRBD2 (6 bases). The CDR3 runs to 17 residues. Germline V gene data show CDR1 as SGHVS and CDR2 as FQNEAQ. V was shortened by 5 bases and J by 1 base, with 19 bases between the two germline ends. CDR3 nucleotides: TGTGCCAGCAGCCCCCATAGCGGCCTCACGGGCACAGATACGCAGTATTTT. This codes for CASSPHSGLTGTDTQYF.

The V and J genes are TRBV11-2 and TRBJ2-7; no clear D gene. The CDR3 is 14 amino acids. V dropped 0 bases and J dropped 0 bases, with 6 bases sitting between them. The germline V gene encodes CDR1 SGHAT and CDR2 FQNNGV. The CDR3 spells CASSLEASSYEQYF. For the CDR3, the DNA is TGTGCCAGCAGCTTAGAGGCTAGCTCCTACGAGCAGTACTTC.

The chain employs TRBV28 and TRBJ2-5; tentative D call: TRBD2 (6 bases). Germline CDR1 and CDR2: MDHEN and SYDVKM. This CDR3 is built from 13 residues. The V gene lost 3 bases and the J gene lost 4 bases, with 9 bases spanning the gap. CDR3: CASSLGGRETQYF. DNA of the CDR3: TGTGCCAGCAGTTTGGGGGGTCGAGAGACCCAGTACTTC.